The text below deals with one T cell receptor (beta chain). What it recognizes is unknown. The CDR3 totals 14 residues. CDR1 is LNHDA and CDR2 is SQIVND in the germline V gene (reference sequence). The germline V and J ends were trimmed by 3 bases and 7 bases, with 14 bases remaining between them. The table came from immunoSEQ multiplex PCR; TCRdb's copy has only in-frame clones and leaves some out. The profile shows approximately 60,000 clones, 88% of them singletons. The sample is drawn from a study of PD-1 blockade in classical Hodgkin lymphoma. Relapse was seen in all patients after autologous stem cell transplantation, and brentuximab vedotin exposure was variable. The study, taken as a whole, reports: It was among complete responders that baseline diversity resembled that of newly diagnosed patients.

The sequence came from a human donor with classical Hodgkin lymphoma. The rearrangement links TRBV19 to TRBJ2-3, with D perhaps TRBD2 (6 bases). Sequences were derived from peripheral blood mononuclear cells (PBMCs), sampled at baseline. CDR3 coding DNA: TGTGCCAGTAGTATCGGAGGGGCTCTAAATACGCAGTATTTT. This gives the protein CASSIGGALNTQYF.